A selection of T cell receptor beta chains follows, all from one sample in a study of cytomegalovirus exposure and HLA in healthy donors. Clones were sequenced by immunoSEQ multiplex PCR, and TCRdb holds only the in-frame ones, with some missing. The sample includes about 130,000 clones, roughly 80% of them seen just once. Sequencing input: PBMCs. The receptors come from a female donor in good health and CMV-seronegative. The CDR3 runs from the conserved cysteine through the conserved F or W. A D gene is named only where the DNA matches it firmly. The size field is filled for only some rows; it gives once, few, many or a size class.

V gene: TRBV20-1; J gene: TRBJ2-5; D gene: -; clone size: -; CDR3 DNA: TGCAGTGCTAAGCTTCCGGAGACCCAGTACTTC; CDR3 protein: CSAKLPETQYF
V gene: TRBV10-3; J gene: TRBJ1-1; D gene: -; clone size: -; CDR3 DNA: TGTGCCATCAGTGAGTCATGGGGGGGGGCGAACACTGAAGCTTTCTTT; CDR3 protein: CAISESWGGANTEAFF
V gene: TRBV11-2; J gene: TRBJ2-1; D gene: TRBD1; clone size: -; CDR3 DNA: TGTGCCAGCAGCCCCCAACCGGGACAGCCTGACAATGAGCAGTTCTTC; CDR3 protein: CASSPQPGQPDNEQFF
V gene: TRBV4-2; J gene: TRBJ2-3; D gene: -; clone size: -; CDR3 DNA: TGTGCCAGCTCAGAGGGGGGGTTGACAGATACGCAGTATTTT; CDR3 protein: CASSEGGLTDTQYF
V gene: TRBV5-4; J gene: TRBJ2-3; D gene: -; clone size: -; CDR3 DNA: TGTGCCAGCAGCTTGGAGGCGGGGAGCGCCACAGATACGCAGTATTTT; CDR3 protein: CASSLEAGSATDTQYF
V gene: TRBV20-1; J gene: TRBJ1-2; D gene: -; clone size: -; CDR3 DNA: TGCAGTGCTAACGGGGGTTATGGCTACACCTTC; CDR3 protein: CSANGGYGYTF
V gene: TRBV4-1; J gene: TRBJ1-2; D gene: TRBD1; clone size: few; CDR3 DNA: TGCGCCAGCAGCCCCCTGGACAGGCCTGACTATGGCTACACCTTC; CDR3 protein: CASSPLDRPDYGYTF
V gene: TRBV19; J gene: TRBJ1-5; D gene: -; clone size: few; CDR3 DNA: TGTGCCAGTAGTTCTTCAGGGAGCAATCAGCCCCAGCATTTT; CDR3 protein: CASSSSGSNQPQHF
V gene: TRBV5-1; J gene: TRBJ2-2; D gene: TRBD2; clone size: -; CDR3 DNA: TGCGCCAGCAGCTCCAGCGGGAGCAGCACCGGGGAGCTGTTTTTT; CDR3 protein: CASSSSGSSTGELFF
V gene: TRBV2; J gene: TRBJ1-1; D gene: TRBD1; clone size: -; CDR3 DNA: TGTGCCAGCACCGCAGGGGGGATATATGAAGCTTTCTTT; CDR3 protein: CASTAGGIYEAFF
V gene: TRBV29-1; J gene: TRBJ2-3; D gene: TRBD1; clone size: -; CDR3 DNA: TGCAGCTCAAGGGGACAGGGAACGGGGCCAGATACGCAGTATTTT; CDR3 protein: CSSRGQGTGPDTQYF
V gene: TRBV2; J gene: TRBJ1-2; D gene: TRBD1; clone size: -; CDR3 DNA: TGTGCCAGCAGCCTGGACAGGGAATTCGGCTACACCTTC; CDR3 protein: CASSLDREFGYTF
V gene: TRBV6-1; J gene: TRBJ2-3; D gene: -; clone size: few; CDR3 DNA: TGTGCCAGCAGTGAATGGCTCCGTGCGGAGTATTTT; CDR3 protein: CASSEWLRAEYF
V gene: TRBV7-2; J gene: TRBJ1-4; D gene: TRBD1; clone size: -; CDR3 DNA: TGTGCCAGCAGCTTAGCCTACAGGGGGCTGCATGAAAAACTGTTTTTT; CDR3 protein: CASSLAYRGLHEKLFF
V gene: TRBV7-3; J gene: TRBJ2-5; D gene: -; clone size: few; CDR3 DNA: TGTGCCAGCAGCCAGGACAGACAAGAGACCCAGTACTTC; CDR3 protein: CASSQDRQETQYF
V gene: TRBV28; J gene: TRBJ1-3; D gene: -; clone size: -; CDR3 DNA: TGTGCCAGCAGTTTACCCGGACAAATTGGAAACACCATATATTTT; CDR3 protein: CASSLPGQIGNTIYF
V gene: TRBV5-1; J gene: TRBJ1-1; D gene: TRBD1; clone size: few; CDR3 DNA: TGCGCCAGCAGCTTCACCGCACAGGGGGCGTACACTGAAGCTTTCTTT; CDR3 protein: CASSFTAQGAYTEAFF
V gene: TRBV5-6; J gene: TRBJ1-5; D gene: TRBD1; clone size: -; CDR3 DNA: TGTGCCAGCAGTAGTATCGACAGGGGGGACCAGCCCCAGCATTTT; CDR3 protein: CASSSIDRGDQPQHF
V gene: TRBV6-1; J gene: TRBJ1-5; D gene: TRBD1; clone size: -; CDR3 DNA: TGTGCCAGCAGTGCCGAGGTCACAGGGGGTTTGCAGCCCCAGCATTTT; CDR3 protein: CASSAEVTGGLQPQHF
V gene: TRBV9; J gene: TRBJ2-7; D gene: TRBD1; clone size: few; CDR3 DNA: TGTGCCAGCAGTCCGGGACAGGGCCCGTTCTACGAGCAGTACTTC; CDR3 protein: CASSPGQGPFYEQYF
V gene: TRBV27; J gene: TRBJ2-4; D gene: TRBD1; clone size: once; CDR3 DNA: TGTGCCAGCGGGAAAGACAGGGGGGGGGACATTCAGTACTTC; CDR3 protein: CASGKDRGGDIQYF
V gene: TRBV29-1; J gene: TRBJ2-5; D gene: -; clone size: -; CDR3 DNA: TGCAGTGTCTCAGGGGGGACGGGCGAGACCCAGTACTTC; CDR3 protein: CSVSGGTGETQYF
V gene: TRBV4-3; J gene: TRBJ2-2; D gene: -; clone size: once; CDR3 DNA: TGCGCCAGCAGCCGAGAGACTCTCACCGGGGAGCTGTTTTTT; CDR3 protein: CASSRETLTGELFF
V gene: TRBV7-2; J gene: TRBJ1-3; D gene: -; clone size: -; CDR3 DNA: TGTGCCAGCAGCTTTGGGGGGAGTAGGGCTGGAAACACCATATATTTT; CDR3 protein: CASSFGGSRAGNTIYF
V gene: TRBV27; J gene: TRBJ2-1; D gene: -; clone size: -; CDR3 DNA: TGTGCCAGCAGGAGCCTTGTCTCCTACAATGAGCAGTTCTTC; CDR3 protein: CASRSLVSYNEQFF
V gene: TRBV14; J gene: TRBJ2-7; D gene: TRBD2; clone size: -; CDR3 DNA: TGTGCCAGCAGCCGGGGGGGGGCCTACGAGCAGTACTTC; CDR3 protein: CASSRGGAYEQYF
V gene: TRBV11-2; J gene: TRBJ2-1; D gene: -; clone size: -; CDR3 DNA: TGTGCCAGCAGCTTATACGCCAGTTCGCACTCCTACAATGAGCAGTTCTTC; CDR3 protein: CASSLYASSHSYNEQFF
V gene: TRBV5-1; J gene: TRBJ2-3; D gene: -; clone size: -; CDR3 DNA: TGCGCCAGCAGCTTGAGGACAGCCAACACAGATACGCAGTATTTT; CDR3 protein: CASSLRTANTDTQYF
V gene: TRBV13; J gene: TRBJ1-1; D gene: TRBD1; clone size: -; CDR3 DNA: TGTGCCAGCAGTCCCTGGGGACAGGGGCATCGTGGCACTGAAGCTTTCTTT; CDR3 protein: CASSPWGQGHRGTEAFF
V gene: TRBV28; J gene: TRBJ2-7; D gene: TRBD1; clone size: -; CDR3 DNA: TGTGCCAGCAGCCAAGCGACAGGGGGTGGGTACGAGCAGTACTTC; CDR3 protein: CASSQATGGGYEQYF
V gene: TRBV19; J gene: TRBJ2-3; D gene: TRBD1; clone size: -; CDR3 DNA: TGTGCCAGTAGTATCCACCCGATACAGGGGGCTCTGACAGATACGCAGTATTTT; CDR3 protein: CASSIHPIQGALTDTQYF
V gene: TRBV7-2; J gene: TRBJ2-7; D gene: TRBD1; clone size: -; CDR3 DNA: TGTGCCAGCAAGCACCGGGACAGGGGCGACGAGCAGTACTTC; CDR3 protein: CASKHRDRGDEQYF
V gene: TRBV7-2; J gene: TRBJ2-7; D gene: TRBD2; clone size: once; CDR3 DNA: TGTGCCAGCAGCTTAGACACTAGCGGGGTGTACGAGCAGTACTTC; CDR3 protein: CASSLDTSGVYEQYF
V gene: TRBV5-1; J gene: TRBJ2-1; D gene: TRBD2; clone size: -; CDR3 DNA: TGCGCCAGCAGAAGTGTACCGGGACTAGCGGGAGAGCAGTTCTTC; CDR3 protein: CASRSVPGLAGEQFF
V gene: TRBV27; J gene: TRBJ1-4; D gene: -; clone size: -; CDR3 DNA: TGTGCCAGCAGTTTAGGGGCTAGGGACTTTGAAAAACTGTTTTTT; CDR3 protein: CASSLGARDFEKLFF
V gene: TRBV7-8; J gene: TRBJ1-4; D gene: -; clone size: -; CDR3 DNA: TGTGCCAGCAGCTTAGACAGCGGGGGTACTAATGAAAAACTGTTTTTT; CDR3 protein: CASSLDSGGTNEKLFF
V gene: TRBV7-8; J gene: TRBJ2-1; D gene: TRBD2; clone size: -; CDR3 DNA: TGTGCCAGCAGCTTTGACAGGGTGAGAGGACTAGCGACCCCCTACAATGAGCAGTTCTTC; CDR3 protein: CASSFDRVRGLATPYNEQFF
V gene: TRBV7-3; J gene: TRBJ2-5; D gene: TRBD2; clone size: few; CDR3 DNA: TGTGCCAGCAGCTCAACTAGCGGACTCCAAGAGACCCAGTACTTC; CDR3 protein: CASSSTSGLQETQYF
V gene: TRBV28; J gene: TRBJ2-7; D gene: -; clone size: -; CDR3 DNA: TGTGCCAGCAGTCGATGGGACACTTCCTACGAGCAGTACTTC; CDR3 protein: CASSRWDTSYEQYF
V gene: TRBV7-3; J gene: TRBJ2-3; D gene: -; clone size: -; CDR3 DNA: TGTGCCAGCAGCTTGAGAGGGCAGAGAGATACGCAGTATTTT; CDR3 protein: CASSLRGQRDTQYF
V gene: TRBV6-1; J gene: TRBJ2-7; D gene: TRBD2; clone size: once; CDR3 DNA: TGTGCCAGCAGTGAAGGCGGGAGAGGGGCCTACGAGCAGTACTTC; CDR3 protein: CASSEGGRGAYEQYF
V gene: TRBV7-9; J gene: TRBJ2-7; D gene: -; clone size: -; CDR3 DNA: TGTGCCAGCAGCCCAGGGGGGACAGTGGTCTCCTACGAGCAGTACTTC; CDR3 protein: CASSPGGTVVSYEQYF